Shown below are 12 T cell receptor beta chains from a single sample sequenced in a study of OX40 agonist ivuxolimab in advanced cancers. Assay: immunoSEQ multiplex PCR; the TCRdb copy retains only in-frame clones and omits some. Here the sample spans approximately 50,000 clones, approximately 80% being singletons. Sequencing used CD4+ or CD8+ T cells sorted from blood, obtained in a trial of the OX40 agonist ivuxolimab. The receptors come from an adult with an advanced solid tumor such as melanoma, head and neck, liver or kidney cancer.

DNA for the CDR3: TGTGCCAGCTGGACAGGGGACAATGAGCAGTTCTTC. Amino acid sequence: CASWTGDNEQFF. The gene calls are TRBV28 and TRBJ2-1, with 9 nucleotides matching TRBD1. This CDR3 spans 12 amino acids. The ends lost 8 bases at V and 5 bases at J; junction bases unmatched: 1. Germline V CDR1 and CDR2: MDHEN, SYDVKM. Full variable domain (remainder filled in from reference TRBV28 and TRBJ2-1): DVKVTQSSRYLVKRTGEKVFLECVQDMDHENMFWYRQDPGLGLRLIYFSYDVKMKEKGDIPEGYSVSREKKERFSLILESASTNQTSMYLCASWTGDNEQFFGPGTRLTVL.

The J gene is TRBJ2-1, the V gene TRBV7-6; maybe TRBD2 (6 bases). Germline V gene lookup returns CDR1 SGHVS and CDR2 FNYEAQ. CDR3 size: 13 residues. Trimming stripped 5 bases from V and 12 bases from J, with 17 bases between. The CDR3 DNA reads TGTGCCAGCAGCCCGGGGGTAGGGGTCGGGCAGTTCTTC. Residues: CASSPGVGVGQFF.

CDR3 residues: CASSFRGSSYEQYF. Written as DNA, the CDR3 is TGTGCCAGCAGCTTCAGGGGCAGCTCCTACGAGCAGTACTTC. The rearrangement uses TRBV7-8 and TRBJ2-5, with D possibly being TRBD1 (6 bases). The J call may not be correct, given that the DNA end is closer to TRBJ2-7. The CDR3 totals 14 residues. The germline gives CDR1 SGHVS, CDR2 FQNEAQ.

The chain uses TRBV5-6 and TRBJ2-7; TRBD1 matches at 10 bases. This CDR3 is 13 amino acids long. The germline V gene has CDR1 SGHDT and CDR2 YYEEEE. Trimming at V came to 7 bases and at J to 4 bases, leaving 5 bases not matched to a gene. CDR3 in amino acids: CASHDRGQYEQYF. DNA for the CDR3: TGTGCCAGCCACGACAGGGGGCAATACGAGCAGTACTTC.

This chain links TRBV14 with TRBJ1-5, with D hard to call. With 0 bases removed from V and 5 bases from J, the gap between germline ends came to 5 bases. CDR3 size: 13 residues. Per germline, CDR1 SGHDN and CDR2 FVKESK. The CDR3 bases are TGTGCCAGCAGCCAAGACCTCTATCAGCCCCAGCATTTT. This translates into CASSQDLYQPQHF.

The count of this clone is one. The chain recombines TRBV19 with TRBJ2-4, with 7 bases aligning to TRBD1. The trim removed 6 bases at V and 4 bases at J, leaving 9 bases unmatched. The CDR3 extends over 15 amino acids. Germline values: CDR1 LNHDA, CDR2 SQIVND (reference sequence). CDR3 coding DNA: TGTGCCAGTAGCACCGGGACAGCCTCTAAAAACATTCAGTACTTC. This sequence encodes CASSTGTASKNIQYF.

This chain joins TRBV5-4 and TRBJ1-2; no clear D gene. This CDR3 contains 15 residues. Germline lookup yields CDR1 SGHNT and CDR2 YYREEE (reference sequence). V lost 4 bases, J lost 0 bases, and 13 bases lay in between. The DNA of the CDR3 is TGTGCCAGCAGCCAATCAGAGATCCCTAACTATGGCTACACCTTC. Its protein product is CASSQSEIPNYGYTF.

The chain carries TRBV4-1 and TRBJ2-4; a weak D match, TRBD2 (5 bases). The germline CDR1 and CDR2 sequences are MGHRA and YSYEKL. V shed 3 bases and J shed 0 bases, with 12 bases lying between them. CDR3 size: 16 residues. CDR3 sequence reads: CASSHAGHLAKNIQYF. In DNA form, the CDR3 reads TGCGCCAGCAGCCACGCGGGTCATCTAGCCAAAAACATTCAGTACTTC.

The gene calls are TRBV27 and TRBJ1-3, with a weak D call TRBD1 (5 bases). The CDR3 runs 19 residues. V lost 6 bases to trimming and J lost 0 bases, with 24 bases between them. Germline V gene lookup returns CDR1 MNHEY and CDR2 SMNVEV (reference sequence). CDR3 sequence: CASRPGHPGSASSGNTIYF. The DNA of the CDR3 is TGTGCCAGCAGGCCCGGACACCCAGGGTCGGCCAGCTCTGGAAACACCATATATTTT.

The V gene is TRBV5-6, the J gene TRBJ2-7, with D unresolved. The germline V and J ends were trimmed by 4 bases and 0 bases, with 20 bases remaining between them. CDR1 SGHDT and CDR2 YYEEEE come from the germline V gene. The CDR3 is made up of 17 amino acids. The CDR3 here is CASSLPPGRFSSYEQYF. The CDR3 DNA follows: TGTGCCAGCAGCCTTCCCCCCGGGCGTTTTAGCTCCTACGAGCAGTACTTC.

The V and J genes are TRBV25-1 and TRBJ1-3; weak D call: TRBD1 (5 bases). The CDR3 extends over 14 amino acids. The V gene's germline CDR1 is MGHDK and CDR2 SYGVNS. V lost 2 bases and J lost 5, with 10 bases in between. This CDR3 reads CASSEEGTRNTIYF. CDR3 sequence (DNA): TGTGCCAGCAGTGAAGAAGGGACTCGAAACACCATATATTTT.

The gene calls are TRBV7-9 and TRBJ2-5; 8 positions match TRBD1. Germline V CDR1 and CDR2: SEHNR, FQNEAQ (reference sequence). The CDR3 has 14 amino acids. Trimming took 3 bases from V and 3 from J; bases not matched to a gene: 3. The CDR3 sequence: CASSFGQGKETQYF. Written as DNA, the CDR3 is TGTGCCAGCAGCTTTGGACAGGGAAAAGAGACCCAGTACTTC.